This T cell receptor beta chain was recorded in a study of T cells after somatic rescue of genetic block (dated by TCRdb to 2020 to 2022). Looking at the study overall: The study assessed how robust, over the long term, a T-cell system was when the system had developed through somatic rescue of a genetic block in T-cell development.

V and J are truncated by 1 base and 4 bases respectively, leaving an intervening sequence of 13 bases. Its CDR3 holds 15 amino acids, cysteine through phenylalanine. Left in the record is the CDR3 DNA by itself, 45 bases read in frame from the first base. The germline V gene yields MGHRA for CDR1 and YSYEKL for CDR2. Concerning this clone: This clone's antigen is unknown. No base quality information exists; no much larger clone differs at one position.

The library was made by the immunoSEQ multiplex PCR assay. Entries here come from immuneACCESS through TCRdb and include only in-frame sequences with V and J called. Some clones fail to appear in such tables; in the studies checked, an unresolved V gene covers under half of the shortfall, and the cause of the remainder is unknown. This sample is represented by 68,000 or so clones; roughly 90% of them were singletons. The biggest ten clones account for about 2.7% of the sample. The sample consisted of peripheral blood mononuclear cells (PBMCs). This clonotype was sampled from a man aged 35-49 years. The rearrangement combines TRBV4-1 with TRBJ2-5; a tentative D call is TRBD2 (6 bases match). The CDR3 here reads CASSQGPFGGETQYF. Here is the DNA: TGCGCCAGCAGCCAAGGGCCTTTCGGGGGAGAGACCCAGTACTTC.